Listed below are T cell receptor beta chains from one sample, sequenced in a study of T cells in Graves' hyperthyroidism and ophthalmopathy. TCRdb itself ran the multiplex PCR reads through MiXCR, one entry per CDR3 protein. The sample lists approximately 300,000 distinct CDR3 sequences; about a sixth were seen once. Sequenced material: blood. The receptors shown here come from an older woman with Graves' ophthalmopathy. The CDR3 runs from the conserved cysteine through the conserved F or W. A D gene is named only where the DNA matches it firmly. Clone size is not always given. Where it is, it says once, few, many or a class for expanded clones.

J gene	clone size	D gene	V gene	CDR3 protein	CDR3 DNA
TRBJ2-1	many	TRBD2	TRBV10-2	CASRHTSGGGNEQFF	TGCGCCAGCAGACACACTAGCGGGGGGGGGAATGAGCAGTTCTTC
TRBJ2-7	many	NA	TRBV27	CASSFRATGRPYEQYF	TGTGCCAGCAGTTTTCGAGCGACAGGGAGGCCCTACGAGCAGTACTTC
TRBJ2-5	many	NA	TRBV27	CASSFQGHHQETQYF	TGTGCCAGCAGTTTCCAGGGACACCACCAAGAGACCCAGTACTTC
TRBJ2-5	few	NA	TRBV4-3	CASSQEVGARSVPQYF	TGCGCCAGCAGCCAAGAAGTGGGGGCTCGGTCTGTTCCCCAGTACTTC
TRBJ2-5	many	TRBD2	TRBV7-2	CASSFNSGNQETQYF	TGTGCCAGCAGCTTTAATAGCGGGAACCAAGAGACCCAGTACTTC
TRBJ1-2	few	TRBD1	TRBV20-1	CSARQGASGYGYTF	TGCAGTGCCAGACAGGGGGCCTCGGGCTATGGCTACACCTTC
TRBJ2-5	many	NA	TRBV7-2	CASSLVYGFSETQYF	TGTGCCAGCAGCTTAGTTTATGGGTTTTCGGAGACCCAGTACTTC
TRBJ2-1	many	NA	TRBV20-1	CSARSRGWEQFF	TGCAGTGCTAGGAGCAGGGGATGGGAGCAGTTCTTC
TRBJ2-1	few	TRBD2	TRBV6-2/TRBV6-3	CASTREGSYNEQFF	TGTGCCAGCACGCGGGAGGGCTCCTACAATGAGCAGTTCTTC
TRBJ1-6	few	NA	TRBV20-1	CSAHDERSYNSPLHF	TGCAGTGCACACGACGAACGGTCCTATAATTCACCCCTCCACTTT
TRBJ2-1	many	TRBD2	TRBV5-1	CASRDGTSGAQFF	TGCGCCAGCAGAGACGGGACTAGCGGGGCGCAGTTCTTC
TRBJ2-3	many	NA	TRBV9	CASSVGALLTDTQYF	TGTGCCAGCAGCGTAGGGGCCCTACTCACAGATACGCAGTATTTT
TRBJ1-1	many	NA	TRBV18	CASSPRGSDTEAFF	TGTGCCAGCTCACCACGGGGATCGGACACTGAAGCTTTCTTT
TRBJ1-4	NA	TRBD1	TRBV7-2	CASSLYRGGGEKLFF	TGTGCCAGCAGCTTATATAGGGGAGGGGGCGAAAAACTGTTTTTT
TRBJ1-1	many	NA	TRBV5-6	CASSSLHEAFF	TGTGCCAGCAGCTCCTTACATGAAGCTTTCTTT
TRBJ1-1	NA	NA	TRBV20-1	CSAREPRADTEAFF	TGCAGTGCTAGAGAACCCAGGGCGGACACTGAAGCTTTCTTT
TRBJ2-7	many	NA	TRBV20-1	CSARKGGGASYEQYF	TGCAGTGCCCGAAAGGGGGGGGGGGCTTCCTACGAGCAGTACTTC
TRBJ2-2	few	TRBD2	TRBV7-2	CASSLPRLAGVEGRTGELFF	TGTGCCAGCAGCTTACCGAGACTAGCGGGAGTGGAGGGGCGCACCGGGGAGCTGTTTTTT
TRBJ1-1	many	TRBD1	TRBV5-1	CASSLIRTGEMNTEAFF	TGCGCCAGCAGCTTGATTCGGACAGGGGAAATGAACACTGAAGCTTTCTTT
TRBJ1-3	few	NA	TRBV28	CASSSTGSFSGNTIYF	TGTGCCAGCAGTTCCACAGGGTCCTTCTCTGGAAACACCATATATTTT